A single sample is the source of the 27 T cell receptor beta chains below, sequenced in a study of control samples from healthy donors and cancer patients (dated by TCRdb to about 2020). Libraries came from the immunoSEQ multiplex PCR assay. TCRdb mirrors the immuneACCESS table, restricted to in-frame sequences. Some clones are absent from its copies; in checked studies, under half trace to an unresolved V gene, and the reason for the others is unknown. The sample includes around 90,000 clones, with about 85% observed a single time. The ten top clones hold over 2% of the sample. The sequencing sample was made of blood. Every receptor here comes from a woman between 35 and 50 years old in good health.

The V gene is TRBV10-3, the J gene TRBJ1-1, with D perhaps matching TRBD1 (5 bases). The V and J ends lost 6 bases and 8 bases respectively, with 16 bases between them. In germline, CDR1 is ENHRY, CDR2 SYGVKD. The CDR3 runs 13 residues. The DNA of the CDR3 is TGTGCCATCAGGGGTGGGGGACTGAGGGAAGCTTTCTTT. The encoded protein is CAIRGGGLREAFF.

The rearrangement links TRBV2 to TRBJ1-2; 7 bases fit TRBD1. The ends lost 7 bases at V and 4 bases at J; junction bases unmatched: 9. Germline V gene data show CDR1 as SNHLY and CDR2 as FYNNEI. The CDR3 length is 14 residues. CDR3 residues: CASTWDSSSYGYTF. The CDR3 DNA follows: TGTGCCAGCACCTGGGACAGTTCCTCCTATGGCTACACCTTC.

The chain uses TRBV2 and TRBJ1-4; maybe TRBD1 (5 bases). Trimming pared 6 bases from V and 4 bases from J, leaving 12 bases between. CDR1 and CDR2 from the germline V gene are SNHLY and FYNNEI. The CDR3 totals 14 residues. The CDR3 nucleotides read TGTGCCAGCAGAACCGACAGACTTAATGAAAAACTGTTTTTT. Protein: CASRTDRLNEKLFF.

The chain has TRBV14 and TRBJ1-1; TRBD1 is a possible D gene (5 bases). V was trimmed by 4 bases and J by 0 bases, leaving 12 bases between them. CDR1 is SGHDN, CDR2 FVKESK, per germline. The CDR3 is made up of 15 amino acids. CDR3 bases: TGTGCCAGCAGCCCCCTGGGGGGGATGAACACTGAAGCTTTCTTT. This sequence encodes CASSPLGGMNTEAFF.

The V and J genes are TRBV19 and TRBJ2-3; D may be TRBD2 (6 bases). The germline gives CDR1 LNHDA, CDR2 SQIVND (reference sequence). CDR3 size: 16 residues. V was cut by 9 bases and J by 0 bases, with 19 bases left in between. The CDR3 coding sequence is TGTGCCAGCCGGAGGGCGGGCTCCCCTAGCACAGATACGCAGTATTTT. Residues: CASRRAGSPSTDTQYF.

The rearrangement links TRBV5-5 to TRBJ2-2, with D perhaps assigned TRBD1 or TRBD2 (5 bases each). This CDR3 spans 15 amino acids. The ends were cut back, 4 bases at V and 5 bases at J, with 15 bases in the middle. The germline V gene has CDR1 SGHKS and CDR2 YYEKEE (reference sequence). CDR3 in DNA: TGTGCCAGCAGCAAACCGGGACGGTTTACCGGGGAGCTGTTTTTT. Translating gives CASSKPGRFTGELFF.

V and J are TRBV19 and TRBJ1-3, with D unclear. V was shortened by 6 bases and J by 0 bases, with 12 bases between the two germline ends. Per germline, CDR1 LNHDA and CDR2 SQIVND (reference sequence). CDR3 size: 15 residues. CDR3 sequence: CASRTNLYSGNTIYF. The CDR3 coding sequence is TGTGCCAGTAGGACCAACCTTTACTCTGGAAACACCATATATTTT.

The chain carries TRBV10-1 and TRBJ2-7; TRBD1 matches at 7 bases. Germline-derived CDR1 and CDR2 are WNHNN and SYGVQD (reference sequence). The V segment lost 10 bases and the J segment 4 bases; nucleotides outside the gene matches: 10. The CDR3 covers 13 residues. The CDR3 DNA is TGCGCCACCTCTGACAGGGTGACGTACGAGCAGTACTTC. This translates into CATSDRVTYEQYF.

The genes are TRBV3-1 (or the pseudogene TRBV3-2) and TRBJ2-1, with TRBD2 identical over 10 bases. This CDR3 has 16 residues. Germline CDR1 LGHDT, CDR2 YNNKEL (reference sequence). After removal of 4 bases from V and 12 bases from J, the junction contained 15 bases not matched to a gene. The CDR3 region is CASSPRVAGGGSGQFF. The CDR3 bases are TGTGCCAGCAGCCCTAGGGTAGCGGGGGGAGGGTCAGGGCAGTTCTTC.

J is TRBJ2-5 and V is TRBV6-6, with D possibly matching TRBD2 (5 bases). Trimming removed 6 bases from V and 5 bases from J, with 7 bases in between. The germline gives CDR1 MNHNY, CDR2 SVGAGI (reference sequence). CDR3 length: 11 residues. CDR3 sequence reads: CASRQRETQYF. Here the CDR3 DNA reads TGTGCCAGCAGGCAGCGGGAGACCCAGTACTTC.

CDR3 bases: TGTGCCAGCAGCCGACTGGGTCGACAGTTATCTAATGAAAAACTGTTTTTT. Amino acids: CASSRLGRQLSNEKLFF. The chain links TRBV5-6 to TRBJ1-4, with D possibly matching TRBD1 (5 bases). The germline gives CDR1 SGHDT, CDR2 YYEEEE. The CDR3 covers 17 residues. Trimming left V 4 bases short and J 3 bases short, with 19 bases between.

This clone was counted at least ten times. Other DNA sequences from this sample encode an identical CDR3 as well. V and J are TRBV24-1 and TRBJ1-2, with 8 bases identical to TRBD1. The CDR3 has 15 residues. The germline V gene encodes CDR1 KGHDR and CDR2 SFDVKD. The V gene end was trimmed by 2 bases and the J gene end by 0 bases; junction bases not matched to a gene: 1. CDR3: CATSDYRGANYGYTF. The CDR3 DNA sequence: TGTGCCACCAGTGATTACAGGGGGGCTAACTATGGCTACACCTTC.

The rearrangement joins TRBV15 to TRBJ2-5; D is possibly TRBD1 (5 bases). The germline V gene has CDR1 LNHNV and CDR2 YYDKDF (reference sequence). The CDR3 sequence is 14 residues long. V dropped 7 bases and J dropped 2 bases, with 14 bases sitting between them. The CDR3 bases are TGTGCCACCAAGCTAGGGGCCGAACAAGAGACCCAGTACTTC. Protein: CATKLGAEQETQYF.

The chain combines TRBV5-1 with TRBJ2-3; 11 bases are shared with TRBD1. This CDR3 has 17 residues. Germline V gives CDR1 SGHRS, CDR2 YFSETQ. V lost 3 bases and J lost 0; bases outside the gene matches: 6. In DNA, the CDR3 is TGCGCCAGCAGCTCTTGGACAGGGGGCGCTAGCACAGATACGCAGTATTTT. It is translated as CASSSWTGGASTDTQYF. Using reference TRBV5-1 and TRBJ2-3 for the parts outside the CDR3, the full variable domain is KAGVTQTPRYLIKTRGQQVTLSCSPISGHRSVSWYQQTPGQGLQFLFEYFSETQRNKGNFPGRFSGRQFSNSRSEMNVSTLELGDSALYLCASSSWTGGASTDTQYFGPGTRLTVL.

The CDR3 loop is CASSPSGTYNEQFF. CDR3 DNA: TGTGCCAGCAGCCCTAGCGGAACCTACAATGAGCAGTTCTTC. The rearrangement links TRBV5-4 to TRBJ2-1, with TRBD2 matching 7 bases. From germline, CDR1 is SGHNT and CDR2 YYREEE (reference sequence). V was clipped by 4 bases and J by 2 bases; unmatched bases: 3. There are 14 residues in the CDR3.

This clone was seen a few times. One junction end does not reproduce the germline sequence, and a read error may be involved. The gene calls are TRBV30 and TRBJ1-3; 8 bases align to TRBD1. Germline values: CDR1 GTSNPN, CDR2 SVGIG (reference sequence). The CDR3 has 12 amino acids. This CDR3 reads CAWRKPGGTGAF. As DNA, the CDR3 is TGTGCCTGGAGGAAGCCCGGGGGGACAGGAGCCTTT.

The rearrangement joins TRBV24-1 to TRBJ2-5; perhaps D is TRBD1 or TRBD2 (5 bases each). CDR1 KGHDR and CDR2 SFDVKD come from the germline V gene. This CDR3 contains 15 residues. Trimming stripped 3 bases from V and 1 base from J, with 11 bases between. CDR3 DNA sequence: TGTGCCACCAGTGATATGGGGGAAATCCAAGAGACCCAGTACTTC. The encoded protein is CATSDMGEIQETQYF.

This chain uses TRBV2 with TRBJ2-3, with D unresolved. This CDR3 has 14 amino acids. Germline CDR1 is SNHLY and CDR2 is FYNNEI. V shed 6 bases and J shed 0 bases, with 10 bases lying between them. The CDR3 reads CASSIGFSTDTQYF. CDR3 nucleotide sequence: TGTGCCAGCAGCATCGGTTTCAGCACAGATACGCAGTATTTT.

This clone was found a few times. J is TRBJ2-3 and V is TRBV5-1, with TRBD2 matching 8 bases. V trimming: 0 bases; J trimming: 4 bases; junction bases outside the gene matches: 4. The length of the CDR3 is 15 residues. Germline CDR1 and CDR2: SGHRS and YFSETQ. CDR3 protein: CASSLAGGGPDTQYF. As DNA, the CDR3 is TGCGCCAGCAGCTTGGCCGGCGGGGGGCCAGATACGCAGTATTTT.

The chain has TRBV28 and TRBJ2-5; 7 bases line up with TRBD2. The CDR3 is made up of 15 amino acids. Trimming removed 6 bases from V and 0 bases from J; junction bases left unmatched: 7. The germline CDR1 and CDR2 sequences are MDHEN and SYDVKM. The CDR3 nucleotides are TGTGCCAGCAGCCCTTTCAGCGGGAACCAAGAGACCCAGTACTTC. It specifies CASSPFSGNQETQYF. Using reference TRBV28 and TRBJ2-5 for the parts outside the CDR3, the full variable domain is DVKVTQSSRYLVKRTGEKVFLECVQDMDHENMFWYRQDPGLGLRLIYFSYDVKMKEKGDIPEGYSVSREKKERFSLILESASTNQTSMYLCASSPFSGNQETQYFGPGTRLLVL.

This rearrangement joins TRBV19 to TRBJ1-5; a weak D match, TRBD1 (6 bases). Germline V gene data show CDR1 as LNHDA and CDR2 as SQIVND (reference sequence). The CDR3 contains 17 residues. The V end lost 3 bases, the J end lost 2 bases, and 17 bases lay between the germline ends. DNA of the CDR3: TGTGCCAGTAGTATCATAAGGGGGGATATTGGCAATCAGCCCCAGCATTTT. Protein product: CASSIIRGDIGNQPQHF.

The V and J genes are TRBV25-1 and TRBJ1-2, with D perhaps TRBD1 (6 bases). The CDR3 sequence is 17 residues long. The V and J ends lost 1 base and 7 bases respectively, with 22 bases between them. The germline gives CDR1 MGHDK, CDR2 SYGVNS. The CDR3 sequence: CASSELGGKGKGFGYTF. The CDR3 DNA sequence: TGTGCCAGCAGTGAATTGGGGGGCAAGGGGAAAGGTTTTGGCTACACCTTC.

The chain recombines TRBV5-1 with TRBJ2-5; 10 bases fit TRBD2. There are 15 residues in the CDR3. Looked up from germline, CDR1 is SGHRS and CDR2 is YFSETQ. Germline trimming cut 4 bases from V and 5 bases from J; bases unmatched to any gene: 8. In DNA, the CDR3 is TGCGCCAGCAGCCGCGGGACTAGCGTGGAGGAGACCCAGTACTTC. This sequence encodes CASSRGTSVEETQYF.

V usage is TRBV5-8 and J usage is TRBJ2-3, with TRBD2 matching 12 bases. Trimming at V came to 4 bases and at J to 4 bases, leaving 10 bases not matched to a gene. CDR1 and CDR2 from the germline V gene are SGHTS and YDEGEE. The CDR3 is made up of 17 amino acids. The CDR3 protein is CASSLRLAGAGADTQYF. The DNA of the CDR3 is TGTGCCAGCAGCCTACGACTAGCGGGGGCCGGTGCAGATACGCAGTATTTT.

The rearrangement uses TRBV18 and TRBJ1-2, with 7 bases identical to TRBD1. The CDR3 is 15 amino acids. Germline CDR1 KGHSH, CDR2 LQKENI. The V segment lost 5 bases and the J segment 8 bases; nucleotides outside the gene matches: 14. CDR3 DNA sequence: TGTGCCAGCTCATCCCAGGGCCCGCAGGGGGGAGGCTACACCTTC. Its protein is CASSSQGPQGGGYTF.

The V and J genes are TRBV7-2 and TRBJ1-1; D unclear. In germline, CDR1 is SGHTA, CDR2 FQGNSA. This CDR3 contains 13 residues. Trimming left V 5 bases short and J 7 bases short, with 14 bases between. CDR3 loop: CASSPGFRREAFF. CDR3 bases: TGTGCCAGCAGCCCCGGGTTCAGGCGTGAAGCTTTCTTT. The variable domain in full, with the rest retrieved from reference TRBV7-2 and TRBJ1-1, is GAGVSQSPSNKVTEKGKDVELRCDPISGHTALYWYRQSLGQGLEFLIYFQGNSAPDKSGLPSDRFSAERTGGSVSTLTIQRTQQEDSAVYLCASSPGFRREAFFGQGTRLTVV.

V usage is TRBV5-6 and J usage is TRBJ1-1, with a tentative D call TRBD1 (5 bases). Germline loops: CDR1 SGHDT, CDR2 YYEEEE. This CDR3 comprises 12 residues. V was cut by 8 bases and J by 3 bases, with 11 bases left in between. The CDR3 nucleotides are TGTGCCAGTGGGGGTCCGGACACTGAAGCTTTCTTT. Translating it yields CASGGPDTEAFF.